Listed below are T cell receptor beta chains from one sample, sequenced in a study of T cell responses to AZD1222 COVID-19 vaccine. Assay: immunoSEQ multiplex PCR; the TCRdb copy retains only in-frame clones and omits some. Here the sample spans about 140,000 clones, just over 90% being singletons. Source: peripheral blood, taken on day 0 of AZD1222 vaccination. These receptors came from an adult in good health. Each CDR3 is given with its conserved first and last residue. D genes are given only for firm matches. Size tells how often a clone was seen (once, few, many) or the class of an expanded clone, and some rows leave it out.

size: NA; J: TRBJ1-6; D: TRBD1; length: 14; V: TRBV27; DNA: TGTGCCAGCACCAGGGGGCCCTATAATTCACCCCTCCACTTT; CDR3: CASTRGPYNSPLHF
size: NA; J: TRBJ2-4; D: NA; length: 15; V: TRBV4-1; DNA: TGCGCCAGCAGCCATGGCACAGAAGCCAAAAACATTCAGTACTTC; CDR3: CASSHGTEAKNIQYF
size: NA; J: TRBJ1-1; D: NA; length: 11; V: TRBV10-3; DNA: TGTGCCAGCGGCGGAGGGAACAAAGCTTTCTTT; CDR3: CASGGGNKAFF
size: NA; J: TRBJ2-7; D: NA; length: 14; V: TRBV4-1; DNA: TGCGCCAGCAGCCAACCACAGGGCCACTACGAGCAGTACTTC; CDR3: CASSQPQGHYEQYF
size: NA; J: TRBJ1-2; D: TRBD1; length: 13; V: TRBV2; DNA: TGTGCCAGCAGCGACCAGGGGGTGGGCGGCTACACCTTC; CDR3: CASSDQGVGGYTF
size: once; J: TRBJ1-1; D: NA; length: 14; V: TRBV6-5; DNA: TGTGCCAGCATTATCCCCGGGGGGGGTACTGAAGCTTTCTTT; CDR3: CASIIPGGGTEAFF
size: NA; J: TRBJ1-5; D: TRBD1; length: 14; V: TRBV18; DNA: TGTGCCAGCTCAAGGGACAGGGGTTATCAGCCCCAGCATTTT; CDR3: CASSRDRGYQPQHF
size: NA; J: TRBJ1-4; D: NA; length: 17; V: TRBV7-6; DNA: TGTGCCAGCAGCTTAGCGATACCAGGGGCAACTAATGAAAAACTGTTTTTT; CDR3: CASSLAIPGATNEKLFF
size: NA; J: TRBJ2-1; D: TRBD2; length: 14; V: TRBV28; DNA: TGTGCCAGCAGACTAGCGGGAGTAGTAGATGAGCAGTTCTTC; CDR3: CASRLAGVVDEQFF
size: NA; J: TRBJ1-1; D: TRBD1; length: 14; V: TRBV29-1; DNA: TGCAGCGTGGACAGGGCGCGGGGGTACACTGAAGCTTTCTTT; CDR3: CSVDRARGYTEAFF
size: once; J: TRBJ1-1; D: NA; length: 13; V: TRBV19; DNA: TGTGCCACTACGCGGGAGATTAAGGCTGAAGCTTTCTTT; CDR3: CATTREIKAEAFF
size: NA; J: TRBJ2-3; D: TRBD1; length: 16; V: TRBV24-1; DNA: TGTGCCACCAGTGATCCGGGACAGGGAACCACAGATACGCAGTATTTT; CDR3: CATSDPGQGTTDTQYF
size: NA; J: TRBJ2-1; D: TRBD2; length: 15; V: TRBV5-1; DNA: TGCGCCAGCAGCTTGGGGACTAGCGGATACAATGAGCAGTTCTTC; CDR3: CASSLGTSGYNEQFF
size: NA; J: TRBJ2-7; D: TRBD1; length: 16; V: TRBV19; DNA: TGTGCCAGTAGTCCCCTATCCCGGACAGGGAACTACGAGCAGTACTTC; CDR3: CASSPLSRTGNYEQYF
size: NA; J: TRBJ1-4; D: NA; length: 16; V: TRBV3-1/TRBV3-2; DNA: TGTGCCAGCAGCCAAGTGGTTTGGGGGACTAATGAAAAACTGTTTTTT; CDR3: CASSQVVWGTNEKLFF
size: NA; J: TRBJ1-2; D: TRBD1; length: 16; V: TRBV4-1; DNA: TGCGCCAGCAGCCAAGAGCAGACAGGGGGATTGAGTGGCTACACCTTC; CDR3: CASSQEQTGGLSGYTF
size: NA; J: TRBJ2-3; D: NA; length: 12; V: TRBV27; DNA: TGTGCCAGCAGTCCCCACACAGATACGCAGTATTTT; CDR3: CASSPHTDTQYF
size: NA; J: TRBJ1-5; D: NA; length: 10; V: TRBV14; DNA: TGTGCCAGCGGGGAGGCGCCCCAGCATTTT; CDR3: CASGEAPQHF
size: NA; J: TRBJ2-1; D: NA; length: 12; V: TRBV5-4; DNA: TGTGCCAGCAGCTCGACCCACAATGAGCAGTTCTTC; CDR3: CASSSTHNEQFF
size: NA; J: TRBJ2-3; D: NA; length: 13; V: TRBV5-4; DNA: TGTGCCAGCAGAGGGGGGGGGTCAGATACGCAGTATTTT; CDR3: CASRGGGSDTQYF
size: NA; J: TRBJ1-1; D: NA; length: 15; V: TRBV11-2; DNA: TGTGCCAGCAGCTTTTGGGAGGGGATGAACACTGAAGCTTTCTTT; CDR3: CASSFWEGMNTEAFF
size: NA; J: TRBJ1-1; D: TRBD1; length: 17; V: TRBV14; DNA: TGTGCCAGCAGCTCCCGGGACAGGGGGATTCGAGACACTGAAGCTTTCTTT; CDR3: CASSSRDRGIRDTEAFF
size: NA; J: TRBJ1-4; D: TRBD1; length: 14; V: TRBV30; DNA: TGTGCCGTCGGGACAGGGGAGGAAGACGAAAAACTGTTTTTT; CDR3: CAVGTGEEDEKLFF
size: NA; J: TRBJ1-1; D: TRBD1; length: 13; V: TRBV20-1; DNA: TGCAGTGCTAGTATAGACAGGGGCACTGAAGCTTTCTTT; CDR3: CSASIDRGTEAFF
size: NA; J: TRBJ2-7; D: TRBD1; length: 15; V: TRBV7-9; DNA: TGTGCCAGCAGGCCGGACAGGCGAGACTCCTACGAGCAGTACTTC; CDR3: CASRPDRRDSYEQYF
size: NA; J: TRBJ2-1; D: NA; length: 17; V: TRBV10-1; DNA: TGCGCCAGCAGTGTTGGTGGGGACTCATATTATAACAATGAGCAGTTCTTC; CDR3: CASSVGGDSYYNNEQFF
size: NA; J: TRBJ1-4; D: NA; length: 15; V: TRBV5-6; DNA: TGTGCCAGCAGCTTGGCAGCCAGACCTAATGAAAAACTGTTTTTT; CDR3: CASSLAARPNEKLFF
size: NA; J: TRBJ1-2; D: NA; length: 20; V: TRBV4-1; DNA: TGCGCCAGCAGCCAAGATAGGGCAGGGCCAGTCAATTTCAGGAGCTATGGCTACACCTTC; CDR3: CASSQDRAGPVNFRSYGYTF
size: NA; J: TRBJ1-2; D: NA; length: 15; V: TRBV5-1; DNA: TGCGCCAGCAGCTGGGGGGGTAACTACAACTATGGCTACACCTTC; CDR3: CASSWGGNYNYGYTF
size: few; J: TRBJ2-1; D: NA; length: 16; V: TRBV9; DNA: TGTGCCAGCAGCGTAGGTCTCAGACGGGACTACAATGAGCAGTTCTTC; CDR3: CASSVGLRRDYNEQFF
size: NA; J: TRBJ2-5; D: TRBD2; length: 15; V: TRBV7-2; DNA: TGTGCCAGCAGCACTCTAGCGGGGGGGCGGGAGACCCAGTACTTC; CDR3: CASSTLAGGRETQYF
size: NA; J: TRBJ2-5; D: TRBD1; length: 15; V: TRBV2; DNA: TGTGCCAGCAGCCGAACAGGGGGCGTCCGGGAGACCCAGTACTTC; CDR3: CASSRTGGVRETQYF
size: NA; J: TRBJ1-1; D: NA; length: 18; V: TRBV5-1; DNA: TGCGCCAGCAGCTTGGTGGCAGGGGACGTTTTGAGAGGCACTGAAGCTTTCTTT; CDR3: CASSLVAGDVLRGTEAFF
size: NA; J: TRBJ2-2; D: NA; length: 12; V: TRBV4-1; DNA: TGCGCCAGCAGCCAAGATCCCGGGGAGCTGTTTTTT; CDR3: CASSQDPGELFF
size: NA; J: TRBJ1-4; D: NA; length: 14; V: TRBV5-1; DNA: TGCGCCAGCAGCGGATCCAGGGGTGACGAAAAACTGTTTTTT; CDR3: CASSGSRGDEKLFF
size: NA; J: TRBJ2-5; D: NA; length: 15; V: TRBV3-1/TRBV3-2; DNA: TGTGCCAGCAGCCAAGGTCTAGTCTCCGGCGAGACCCAGTACTTC; CDR3: CASSQGLVSGETQYF
size: NA; J: TRBJ2-7; D: NA; length: 14; V: TRBV6-2/TRBV6-3; DNA: TGTGCCAGCAGCTACTTCCAGGGCCCCTACGAGCAGTACTTC; CDR3: CASSYFQGPYEQYF
size: NA; J: TRBJ2-1; D: NA; length: 17; V: TRBV27; DNA: TGTGCCAGCAGTGCCCCCGGGACCCCCAGCTCCTACAATGAGCAGTTCTTC; CDR3: CASSAPGTPSSYNEQFF
size: once; J: TRBJ2-1; D: TRBD2; length: 16; V: TRBV6-1; DNA: TGTGCCAGCAGTGAATGGGGAGGGCGTCTATACAATGAGCAGTTCTTC; CDR3: CASSEWGGRLYNEQFF
size: NA; J: TRBJ2-2; D: NA; length: 14; V: TRBV29-1; DNA: TGCAGCGTCCGGCCCCTAGGTAACACCGGGGAGCTGTTTTTT; CDR3: CSVRPLGNTGELFF
size: NA; J: TRBJ2-7; D: TRBD1; length: 16; V: TRBV5-1; DNA: TGCGCCAGCAGCTTGGCCCTCCGGGACAGCTCCTACGAGCAGTACTTC; CDR3: CASSLALRDSSYEQYF
size: NA; J: TRBJ2-7; D: NA; length: 14; V: TRBV3-1/TRBV3-2; DNA: TGTGCCAGCAGCCCATCGAGGCAGGGGAACGAGCAGTACTTC; CDR3: CASSPSRQGNEQYF
size: NA; J: TRBJ2-5; D: NA; length: 13; V: TRBV27; DNA: TGTGCCAGCAGTCCGACGGTCGATAGGGCCCAGTACTTC; CDR3: CASSPTVDRAQYF
size: few; J: TRBJ2-3; D: NA; length: 15; V: TRBV11-3; DNA: TGTGCCAGCAGCTTAGAATTTAGGGGCACAGATACGCAGTATTTT; CDR3: CASSLEFRGTDTQYF
size: NA; J: TRBJ2-1; D: TRBD1; length: 19; V: TRBV13; DNA: TGTGCCAGCAGCGGCCTGAGTCTTTCGGACAGGGGGCGAGGCAATGAGCAGTTCTTC; CDR3: CASSGLSLSDRGRGNEQFF
size: NA; J: TRBJ2-7; D: NA; length: 11; V: TRBV20-1; DNA: TGCAGTGCTACGACTGATTACGAGCAGTACTTC; CDR3: CSATTDYEQYF
size: NA; J: TRBJ2-1; D: TRBD2; length: 17; V: TRBV5-5; DNA: TGTGCCAGCAAGGGACTAGCGGGAATGGGTCCCACAAGGGAGCAGTTCTTC; CDR3: CASKGLAGMGPTREQFF
size: NA; J: TRBJ2-4; D: TRBD2; length: 16; V: TRBV5-1; DNA: TGCGCCAGCAGCTTGGCTAGCGGAGCGTATAAAAACATTCAGTACTTC; CDR3: CASSLASGAYKNIQYF
size: NA; J: TRBJ2-3; D: NA; length: 16; V: TRBV5-1; DNA: TGCGCCAGCAGCCTCCGGACGGATCTCTACACAGATACGCAGTATTTT; CDR3: CASSLRTDLYTDTQYF
size: NA; J: TRBJ2-2; D: TRBD1; length: 14; V: TRBV15; DNA: TGTGCCACCGGACAGGAGAAGAACACCGGGGAGCTGTTTTTT; CDR3: CATGQEKNTGELFF
size: NA; J: TRBJ1-2; D: NA; length: 15; V: TRBV7-9; DNA: TGTGCCAGCAGCTTAGATTGGCAGGCCGCCTATGGCTACACCTTC; CDR3: CASSLDWQAAYGYTF
size: NA; J: TRBJ2-5; D: NA; length: 13; V: TRBV7-7; DNA: TGTGCTAGCAGCTTGGGAAGGGGGGAGACCCAGTACTTC; CDR3: CASSLGRGETQYF
size: once; J: TRBJ2-1; D: NA; length: 15; V: TRBV5-1; DNA: TGCGCCAGCAGCTTGTCCTTCCTAACTGACAATGAGCAGTTCTTC; CDR3: CASSLSFLTDNEQFF
size: NA; J: TRBJ2-1; D: TRBD2; length: 16; V: TRBV11-3; DNA: TGTGCCAGCAGCTCCCCGAGCGGGAGTCGGTACAATGAGCAGTTCTTC; CDR3: CASSSPSGSRYNEQFF
size: NA; J: TRBJ1-6; D: NA; length: 12; V: TRBV12-3/TRBV12-4; DNA: TGTGCCAGCAGTCAAGGACAGTCACCCCTCCACTTT; CDR3: CASSQGQSPLHF
size: NA; J: TRBJ2-3; D: NA; length: 13; V: TRBV6-2/TRBV6-3; DNA: TGTGCCAGCAGTAGCATCCAGGGGGATACGCAGTATTTT; CDR3: CASSSIQGDTQYF
size: NA; J: TRBJ2-5; D: TRBD2; length: 14; V: TRBV5-6; DNA: TGTGCCAGCAGCTGGGGACTAGCCAGTGAGACCCAGTACTTC; CDR3: CASSWGLASETQYF